The 18 T cell receptor beta chains listed next were all sequenced from one sample in a study of control samples from healthy donors and cancer patients. The repertoire was sequenced with immunoSEQ multiplex PCR; TCRdb's copy has only in-frame clones and lacks some. The sample lists approximately 120,000 clones, more than 75% occurring once. Material: blood. The source of these receptors is a man aged 35 to 55 in good health.

The gene calls are TRBV20-1 and TRBJ2-7; D is perhaps TRBD2 (6 bases). Germline V lookup: CDR1 DFQATT, CDR2 SNEGSKA (reference sequence). Trimming took 3 bases from V and 3 from J, leaving 21 bases between them. This CDR3 is 16 amino acids long. The CDR3: CSASADWGRRDYEQYF. As DNA, the CDR3 is TGCAGTGCTAGTGCGGACTGGGGGAGGCGTGACTACGAGCAGTACTTC.

V usage is TRBV6-2 or TRBV6-3 and J usage is TRBJ1-2, with a weak D call TRBD1 (6 bases). The V end was cut by 6 bases, the J end by 2 bases, with 13 bases between. The CDR3 has 14 amino acids. Germline V lookup: CDR1 MNHEY, CDR2 SVGEGT. The CDR3 DNA reads TGTGCCAGCAGCCTAGGACAGAAGAACTATGGCTACACCTTC. Residues: CASSLGQKNYGYTF.

The J gene is TRBJ2-7, the V gene TRBV12-3 or TRBV12-4, with 7 bases aligning to TRBD1. V trimming: 6 bases; J trimming: 5 bases; junction bases outside the gene matches: 7. This CDR3 spans 13 amino acids. This chain's CDR3 is CASRPSGGNEQYF. CDR3 DNA sequence: TGTGCCAGCAGACCCTCAGGGGGAAACGAGCAGTACTTC.

The V and J genes are TRBV24-1 and TRBJ1-3; D ambiguous. Germline loops: CDR1 KGHDR, CDR2 SFDVKD. The V end lost 4 bases, the J end lost 4 bases, and 10 bases lay between the germline ends. The CDR3 is 14 amino acids. The CDR3 DNA follows: TGTGCCACCAGTGACGGACCTTCCGGAAACACCATATATTTT. It specifies CATSDGPSGNTIYF.

J is TRBJ1-4 and V is TRBV2; 9 bases match TRBD1. J gave up 7 bases and V 7 bases, and 7 bases lay outside the gene matches. In germline, CDR1 is SNHLY, CDR2 FYNNEI. The CDR3 covers 14 residues. The CDR3 nucleotides are TGTGCCAGCAATTGGGGGGACAGGGTTGAAAAACTGTTTTTT. Translated: CASNWGDRVEKLFF.

The V gene is TRBV19, the J gene TRBJ1-1; maybe TRBD1 (6 bases). Germline lookup yields CDR1 LNHDA and CDR2 SQIVND (reference sequence). Trimming shortened V by 1 base and J by 1 base, and 7 bases separated the two germline ends. The CDR3 spans 14 residues. For the CDR3, the DNA is TGTGCCAGTAGTATAGGCAGGGGGAACACTGAAGCTTTCTTT. It encodes CASSIGRGNTEAFF.

The sample holds one count of this clone. The chain uses TRBV11-3 and TRBJ2-7, with a possible D match to TRBD2 (7 bases). Germline V gene lookup returns CDR1 SGHNT and CDR2 YENEEA. V was shortened by 0 bases and J by 3 bases, with 18 bases between the two germline ends. The length of the CDR3 is 17 residues. The CDR3, as DNA: TGTGCCAGCAGCTTAGATTCGGGGGGCGCGTGGGTCTACGAGCAGTACTTC. As protein: CASSLDSGGAWVYEQYF.

The chain couples TRBV9 to TRBJ2-2, with a weak D call TRBD2 (5 bases). The CDR3 is made up of 15 amino acids. V was pared by 0 bases and J by 3 bases, with 9 bases between. Germline CDR1 is SGDLS and CDR2 is YYNGEE. The CDR3 bases are TGTGCCAGCAGCGTAGCGGGGTGGTACACCGGGGAGCTGTTTTTT. Translated: CASSVAGWYTGELFF.

The chain employs TRBV5-1 and TRBJ1-1, with 7 bases aligning to TRBD1. The ends lost 4 bases at V and 1 base at J; junction bases unmatched: 7. The CDR3 spans 15 residues. Germline V gives CDR1 SGHRS, CDR2 YFSETQ. CDR3: CASSARTGANTEAFF. Written as DNA, the CDR3 is TGCGCCAGCAGCGCTAGGACAGGAGCGAACACTGAAGCTTTCTTT.

The J gene is TRBJ2-1, the V gene TRBV5-1; TRBD1 aligns across 7 bases. The germline V gene encodes CDR1 SGHRS and CDR2 YFSETQ. The junction had 10 bases not matched to a gene; V was cut back by 0 bases and J by 4 bases. This CDR3 is built from 17 residues. CDR3 residues: CASSLGAGQVLYNEQFF. Written as DNA, the CDR3 is TGCGCCAGCAGCTTGGGGGCTGGACAGGTCCTTTACAATGAGCAGTTCTTC.

This sequence joins TRBV19 and TRBJ1-5; unclear D gene. The V gene lost 7 bases and the J gene lost 0 bases, with 19 bases spanning the gap. The germline gives CDR1 LNHDA, CDR2 SQIVND (reference sequence). The CDR3 loop spans 17 amino acids. The CDR3 sequence: CASNRSPTTISNQPQHF. The DNA for the CDR3 is TGTGCCAGTAATCGGTCCCCTACAACCATTAGCAATCAGCCCCAGCATTTT.

This sequence joins TRBV4-1 and TRBJ1-2, with D possibly matching TRBD1 (6 bases). The CDR3 covers 16 residues. Trimming removed 5 bases at V and 10 bases at J, with 26 bases between. In germline, CDR1 is MGHRA, CDR2 YSYEKL. CDR3: CASSWGALGRQLSYTF. CDR3 bases: TGCGCCAGCAGCTGGGGGGCATTGGGTCGACAGTTGTCCTACACCTTC.

The V gene is TRBV14, the J gene TRBJ2-5; D is tentatively TRBD1 or TRBD2 (5 bases each). Trimming left V 0 bases short and J 1 base short, with 9 bases between. Germline CDR1 reads SGHDN; CDR2 reads FVKESK. This CDR3 is built from 15 residues. The DNA of the CDR3 is TGTGCCAGCAGCCAAGACCGGGGCAGCCAAGAGACCCAGTACTTC. Encoded protein: CASSQDRGSQETQYF.

Concerning this clone: This sample includes further DNA sequences coding for the same CDR3. The chain employs TRBV7-9 and TRBJ1-2, with D perhaps TRBD1 (6 bases). Trimming pared 1 base from V and 4 bases from J, leaving 10 bases between. The germline CDR1 and CDR2 sequences are SEHNR and FQNEAQ (reference sequence). This CDR3 comprises 14 residues. In nucleotides, the CDR3 is TGTGCCAGCAGCTTAGATGGGGGGGCCTATGGCTACACCTTC. Encoded protein: CASSLDGGAYGYTF.

The V and J genes are TRBV11-3 and TRBJ2-2, with D possibly being TRBD1 or TRBD2 (5 bases each). The germline gives CDR1 SGHNT, CDR2 YENEEA. The CDR3 spans 16 residues. The V gene lost 4 bases and the J gene lost 8 bases, with 20 bases spanning the gap. The chain's CDR3 is CASSSDLGTRSGELFF. Here the CDR3 DNA reads TGTGCCAGCAGCTCCGACCTCGGGACGAGGTCTGGGGAGCTGTTTTTT.

The CDR3: CATSRGARGSYEQYF. In DNA form, the CDR3 reads TGTGCCACCAGCAGAGGTGCAAGGGGTTCCTACGAGCAGTACTTC. The rearrangement joins TRBV15 to TRBJ2-7, with D possibly being TRBD1 (5 bases). The CDR3 is made up of 15 amino acids. V gave up 1 base and J gave up 1 base, with 11 bases separating them. CDR1 LNHNV and CDR2 YYDKDF come from the germline V gene (reference sequence).

J is TRBJ1-4 and V is TRBV11-2; no definite D call. From germline, CDR1 is SGHAT and CDR2 FQNNGV. The CDR3 runs to 16 residues. Trimming cost V 0 bases and J 1 base, with 9 bases left between them. CDR3 nucleotides: TGTGCCAGCAGCTTAGAATTAGTTGTAACTAATGAAAAACTGTTTTTT. Amino acid sequence: CASSLELVVTNEKLFF.

This chain connects TRBV18 to TRBJ2-3; 7 bases match TRBD2. This CDR3 spans 15 amino acids. In germline, CDR1 is KGHSH, CDR2 LQKENI. V trimming: 0 bases; J trimming: 4 bases; junction bases outside the gene matches: 4. The CDR3 DNA reads TGTGCCAGCTCACCACCTATGGGGAGGGCAGATACGCAGTATTTT. Protein product: CASSPPMGRADTQYF.